This TCR beta chain was sequenced for a study of CD8 T cells in Susac syndrome. Findings and caveats of the study: Susac CD8+ clonal expansion peaked in TEMRA cells and active patients.

Reverse transcription of roughly 0.5 to 1 ug RNA used random hexamers. TCRdb ran MiXCR on the immunoSEQ multiplex PCR reads and lists one entry per CDR3 protein. The sample consists of 130,000 or so distinct CDR3 sequences, roughly 94% of them appearing once. Unmatched junction bases numbered 4, after V lost 4 bases and J lost 3 bases. This CDR3 comprises 16 residues. CDR1 is SEHNR, CDR2 FQNEAQ, per germline (reference sequence). A word on this clonotype: Its antigen is undetermined.

The diagnostic criteria for definite or probable disease, as recently defined, were met by the patients with Susac syndrome. TEMRA cells were enriched by FACS, while CD8+ and CD4+ T cells were obtained through a negative isolation that was performed magnetically. This receptor was taken from a human donor with Susac syndrome. Sequenced: CD8+ T cells from PBMCs. This chain links TRBV7-9 with TRBJ1-5, with TRBD1 matching 12 bases. The CDR3 sequence is CASSSGDRGHNQPQHF. The CDR3 DNA follows: TGTGCCAGCAGCTCCGGGGACAGGGGGCACAATCAGCCCCAGCATTTT.